The 9 T cell receptor beta chains in this list originate from one sample, sequenced in a study of OX40 agonist ivuxolimab in advanced cancers. Libraries were constructed by the immunoSEQ multiplex PCR assay. TCRdb's version of the immuneACCESS table is confined to in-frame rearrangements and falls short of the full clone set. An unresolved V gene accounts for under half of the shortfall where checked; the remainder is of unknown origin. In all, the sample holds tens of thousands of clones, and around four fifths of those were seen once. Clones ranked in the top ten supply 0.95% to 1.2% of the sample. Sequenced here: CD4+ or CD8+ T cells sorted from blood, sampled in a trial of the OX40 agonist ivuxolimab. These receptors all come from an adult with an advanced solid tumor such as melanoma, head and neck, liver or kidney cancer.

The chain combines TRBV7-2 with TRBJ1-1; D remains unclear. The germline V gene has CDR1 SGHTA and CDR2 FQGNSA. Trimming left V 3 bases short and J 4 bases short, with 12 bases between. The CDR3 is 14 amino acids. The CDR3 here is CASSLDLEGTEAFF. For the CDR3, the DNA is TGTGCCAGCAGCTTGGACTTAGAGGGCACTGAAGCTTTCTTT. Combining the CDR3 with reference TRBV7-2 and TRBJ1-1 gives the whole variable domain GAGVSQSPSNKVTEKGKDVELRCDPISGHTALYWYRQSLGQGLEFLIYFQGNSAPDKSGLPSDRFSAERTGGSVSTLTIQRTQQEDSAVYLCASSLDLEGTEAFFGQGTRLTVV.

The rearrangement joins TRBV6-5 to TRBJ2-7; 9 bases are a match to TRBD1. From germline, CDR1 is MNHEY and CDR2 SVGAGI. The CDR3 spans 15 residues. V gave up 6 bases and J gave up 5 bases; unmatched junction bases: 11. The CDR3 DNA reads as TGTGCCAGCAGACCCGGGACAGGGAGTATCCACGAGCAGTACGTC. It yields the protein CASRPGTGSIHEQYV.

The chain uses TRBV7-2 and TRBJ2-5, with D unresolved. Germline CDR1 SGHTA, CDR2 FQGNSA. This CDR3 has 12 amino acids. V was cut by 5 bases and J by 0 bases, with 4 bases left in between. CDR3 sequence reads: CASSLYQETQYF. DNA for the CDR3: TGTGCCAGCAGCCTGTACCAAGAGACCCAGTACTTC.

Comments on this clone: Other DNA sequences in this sample translate to the same CDR3. This chain uses TRBV5-1 with TRBJ1-2, with 12 bases that match TRBD1. Per germline, CDR1 SGHRS and CDR2 YFSETQ. This CDR3 contains 14 residues. V lost 4 bases and J lost 7; bases outside the gene matches: 5. The CDR3 sequence: CASSTGTGGLGYTF. CDR3 bases: TGCGCCAGCAGCACCGGGACAGGGGGCCTTGGCTACACCTTC.

The rearrangement uses TRBV5-1 and TRBJ2-5; D not resolved. Germline CDR1 is SGHRS and CDR2 is YFSETQ. The V end lost 2 bases, the J end lost 3 bases, and 11 bases lay between the germline ends. This CDR3 spans 14 amino acids. The CDR3 nucleotides read TGCGCCAGCAGCTTAGGAAGGAATGAAGAGACCCAGTACTTC. Translation: CASSLGRNEETQYF.

The chain couples TRBV18 to TRBJ2-2, with TRBD1 identical over 7 bases. Trimming removed 6 bases from V and 6 bases from J; junction bases left unmatched: 7. This CDR3 has 14 amino acids. Germline CDR1 is KGHSH and CDR2 is LQKENI. CDR3 sequence reads: CASSSRDSSGELFF. DNA for the CDR3: TGTGCCAGCTCGAGTCGGGACAGTTCCGGGGAGCTGTTTTTT.

The gene calls are TRBV5-6 and TRBJ2-5, with 8 nucleotides matching TRBD1. Per the germline V gene, CDR1 is SGHDT and CDR2 is YYEEEE. Trimming cost V 4 bases and J 5 bases; bases outside gene matches: 7. The CDR3 is 14 amino acids. DNA of the CDR3: TGTGCCAGCAGCGCAAACAGGGGGGCGGAGACCCAGTACTTC. Amino acids: CASSANRGAETQYF.

V and J are TRBV4-2 and TRBJ2-7; either TRBD1 or TRBD2 may supply D (5 bases each). Germline CDR1 reads LGHNA; CDR2 reads YNFKEQ. Trimming stripped 1 base from V and 0 bases from J, with 10 bases between. The CDR3 is made up of 15 amino acids. CDR3 in amino acids: CASSQGEGSSYEQYF. DNA for the CDR3: TGTGCCAGCAGCCAAGGAGAGGGGAGCTCCTACGAGCAGTACTTC.

The V call is TRBV19, the J call TRBJ1-2; unclear D gene. From germline, CDR1 is LNHDA and CDR2 SQIVND (reference sequence). This CDR3 comprises 16 residues. V was pared by 6 bases and J by 13 bases, with 30 bases between. The CDR3 bases are TGTGCCAGTAGAGACCCCGGAAGGACTATTGGAGGTTGGGGCACCTTC. Its translation: CASRDPGRTIGGWGTF.